Each of the 20 T cell receptor beta chains below was sequenced from the same sample in a study of T cell responses to AZD1222 COVID-19 vaccine (dated by TCRdb to the early 2020s). Per the publication, the time point label means: baseline before first vaccination. Preparation of the library involved the immunoSEQ multiplex PCR assay. TCRdb retrieved this table from immuneACCESS and kept in-frame rearrangements only. Not all clones are present; in checked studies, unresolved V genes account for under half, and no reason is known for the remainder. In all, the sample holds fewer than 150,000 clones, and roughly 90% of those were seen once. Together, the top ten hold 4% to 5% of the sample. The sequencing here drew on peripheral blood, taken on day 0 of AZD1222 vaccination. The receptors shown here come from an adult in good health.

The V call is TRBV27, the J call TRBJ1-1; a possible D gene is TRBD1 (5 bases). V dropped 5 bases and J dropped 11 bases, with 18 bases sitting between them. The CDR3 length is 13 residues. Per the germline V gene, CDR1 is MNHEY and CDR2 is SMNVEV (reference sequence). CDR3 amino acids: CASSPGVSLGAFF. The CDR3 bases are TGTGCCAGCAGTCCGGGGGTATCGCTTGGGGCTTTCTTT.

The chain couples TRBV7-8 to TRBJ1-1, with 7 bases lining up with TRBD1. J was trimmed by 2 bases and V by 2 bases; bases with no gene match: 2. Germline assignment: CDR1 SGHVS and CDR2 FQNEAQ. CDR3 size: 14 residues. The CDR3: CASSLTGANTEAFF. CDR3 nucleotides: TGTGCCAGCAGCTTAACAGGGGCCAACACTGAAGCTTTCTTT.

This chain uses TRBV7-2 with TRBJ2-3, with 7 positions matching TRBD2. The CDR3 covers 16 residues. Germline V gives CDR1 SGHTA, CDR2 FQGNSA. After removal of 0 bases from V and 0 bases from J, the junction contained 3 bases not matched to a gene. The CDR3 DNA is TGTGCCAGCAGCTTAGCGGGGGGGTCTAGCACAGATACGCAGTATTTT. Encoded protein: CASSLAGGSSTDTQYF.

This chain joins TRBV18 and TRBJ2-7; 7 positions agree with TRBD1. After removal of 6 bases from V and 1 base from J, the junction contained 6 bases not matched to a gene. The CDR3 spans 14 residues. Germline CDR1 KGHSH, CDR2 LQKENI. The CDR3 nucleotides are TGTGCCAGCTCGTGGGACAGTATATCCTACGAGCAGTACTTC. It yields the protein CASSWDSISYEQYF.

The rearrangement uses TRBV18 and TRBJ2-5; TRBD2 might be the D (6 bases). The CDR3 is 14 amino acids. Trimming cost V 3 bases and J 2 bases, with 10 bases left between them. Germline CDR1 reads KGHSH; CDR2 reads LQKENI. This CDR3 is CASSPKSGQETQYF. As DNA, the CDR3 is TGTGCCAGCTCACCCAAAAGCGGGCAAGAGACCCAGTACTTC.

J is TRBJ1-3 and V is TRBV30; a weak D match, TRBD1 (5 bases). The V gene's germline CDR1 is GTSNPN and CDR2 SVGIG (reference sequence). V gave up 2 bases and J gave up 2 bases, with 10 bases separating them. The CDR3 sequence is 14 residues long. The CDR3 nucleotides read TGTGCCTGGAGTAGGGGACTGCCTGGAAACACCATATATTTT. Translation: CAWSRGLPGNTIYF.

This chain joins TRBV4-1 and TRBJ1-1; possible D gene TRBD1, 6 bases. The CDR3 runs 14 residues. Trimming left V 4 bases short and J 4 bases short, with 13 bases between. The germline V gene has CDR1 MGHRA and CDR2 YSYEKL. The CDR3 reads CASSLAGATTEAFF. The CDR3 region has the DNA TGCGCCAGCAGCCTCGCAGGGGCTACCACTGAAGCTTTCTTT.

The CDR3 DNA sequence: TGTGCCAGCAGTTTACGGTGGCCCCCAAGTAATGGCTACACCTTC. It yields the protein CASSLRWPPSNGYTF. The chain joins TRBV27 to TRBJ1-2; no definite D call. CDR1 is MNHEY, CDR2 SMNVEV, per germline (reference sequence). CDR3 size: 15 residues. The V end was cut by 2 bases, the J end by 6 bases, with 16 bases between.

The rearrangement links TRBV4-1 to TRBJ2-1; TRBD1 agrees at 10 bases. The germline CDR1 and CDR2 sequences are MGHRA and YSYEKL. V lost 4 bases, J lost 6 bases, and 6 bases stayed unmatched. The CDR3 spans 15 residues. This CDR3 reads CASSPDRGRSNEQFF. The CDR3 DNA reads as TGCGCCAGCAGCCCCGACAGGGGGCGCAGCAATGAGCAGTTCTTC.

V gene TRBV19 combines with J gene TRBJ2-7; maybe TRBD1 (6 bases). The germline CDR1 and CDR2 sequences are LNHDA and SQIVND (reference sequence). V lost 10 bases and J lost 7, with 20 bases in between. This CDR3 spans 13 amino acids. CDR3 sequence reads: CATSGTRAGEQYF. The CDR3 DNA sequence: TGTGCCACCTCCGGGACAAGGGCTGGGGAGCAGTACTTC.

The rearrangement uses TRBV5-1 and TRBJ2-2; 9 bases are a match to TRBD1. The V gene's germline CDR1 is SGHRS and CDR2 YFSETQ. This CDR3 spans 16 amino acids. V lost 4 bases and J lost 5; bases outside the gene matches: 9. The CDR3 spells CASSIAGTGWTGELFF. The CDR3 DNA reads TGCGCCAGCAGCATTGCCGGGACAGGGTGGACCGGGGAGCTGTTTTTT.

The rearrangement joins TRBV11-2 to TRBJ2-2; TRBD1 is a possible D gene (5 bases). There are 14 residues in the CDR3. From germline, CDR1 is SGHAT and CDR2 FQNNGV. V was cut by 0 bases and J by 4 bases, with 6 bases left in between. CDR3 amino acids: CASSLEGPTGELFF. For the CDR3, the DNA is TGTGCCAGCAGCTTAGAGGGGCCCACCGGGGAGCTGTTTTTT.

This clone occurred once. J is TRBJ2-5 and V is TRBV12-3 or TRBV12-4, with 8 bases fitting TRBD2. V lost 10 bases and J lost 7; bases outside the gene matches: 11. The CDR3 runs 13 residues. CDR3 in DNA: TGTGCCACGTTAAAGCGGGAGCGGGGGACCCAGTACTTC. This encodes CATLKRERGTQYF.

The V gene is TRBV11-3, the J gene TRBJ2-3; tentative D call: TRBD1 (6 bases). The V end was cut by 5 bases, the J end by 4 bases, with 19 bases between. The germline V gene has CDR1 SGHNT and CDR2 YENEEA. CDR3 length: 16 amino acids. Written as DNA, the CDR3 is TGTGCCAGCAGCCAGGAATCACAGGGAGTCGCAGATACGCAGTATTTT. Translated: CASSQESQGVADTQYF.

J is TRBJ1-2 and V is TRBV21-1; the table gives TRBD1 as D, unverified against the DNA. TRBV21-1 is flagged as a pseudogene. The CDR3 is 15 amino acids. The CDR3 nucleotides are TGTGCCAGCAGGATACCCGGGACAGGGGACCATGGCTACACCTTC. Its translation: CASRIPGTGDHGYTF.

V gene TRBV27 combines with J gene TRBJ2-7, with a possible D match to TRBD2 (6 bases). Trimming shortened V by 5 bases and J by 1 base, and 9 bases separated the two germline ends. The CDR3 runs to 13 residues. Germline-derived CDR1 and CDR2 are MNHEY and SMNVEV (reference sequence). This CDR3 is CASSGGYSYEQYF. CDR3 bases: TGTGCCAGCAGTGGAGGGTATTCCTACGAGCAGTACTTC.

V gene TRBV5-6 combines with J gene TRBJ1-6; a weak D match, TRBD1 (5 bases). This CDR3 comprises 15 residues. CDR1 SGHDT and CDR2 YYEEEE come from the germline V gene. Trimming removed 0 bases from V and 7 bases from J, with 11 bases in between. The CDR3 region is CASSLVGGINSPLHF. The DNA of the CDR3 is TGTGCCAGCAGCTTGGTCGGGGGGATAAATTCACCCCTCCACTTT.

The chain uses TRBV6-1 and TRBJ1-5, with D unclear. Between the trimmed V and J ends, which lost 3 bases and 0 bases, there was a span of 12 bases. The CDR3 is made up of 16 amino acids. The germline CDR1 and CDR2 sequences are MNHNS and SASEGT. The CDR3 sequence: CASSESGFYSNQPQHF. CDR3 in DNA: TGTGCCAGCAGTGAGTCGGGATTTTATAGCAATCAGCCCCAGCATTTT.

This clone appeared once. V gene TRBV7-2 combines with J gene TRBJ2-3; TRBD2 matches 10 bases. Trimming took 4 bases from V and 2 from J; bases not matched to a gene: 6. CDR1 is SGHTA, CDR2 FQGNSA, per germline. This CDR3 comprises 16 residues. CDR3 amino acids: CASSSIGLAATDTQYF. In nucleotides, the CDR3 is TGTGCCAGCAGCTCTATAGGACTAGCGGCCACAGATACGCAGTATTTT.

The chain is built from TRBV2 and TRBJ2-1, with D uncertain. V lost 7 bases and J lost 8, with 15 bases in between. The CDR3 has 13 residues. The germline V gene has CDR1 SNHLY and CDR2 FYNNEI. The DNA of the CDR3 is TGTGCCAGCATTGAGTTGGGTGGCGATGAGCAGTTCTTC. Protein product: CASIELGGDEQFF.